One and the same sample provided the 32 T cell receptor beta chains below, sequenced in a study of blood T cell repertoires in COVID-19. Profiled with immunoSEQ multiplex PCR; TCRdb holds only in-frame clones, not every one. The top ten clones hold 3% to 4.5% of a sample with over 130,000 clones, roughly 80% of them seen once. The source material was peripheral blood. The source of these receptors is a woman aged 60 to 75 with acute or convalescent COVID-19.

The chain carries TRBV20-1 and TRBJ1-2; D unclear. V shed 7 bases and J shed 3 bases, with 6 bases lying between them. CDR3 length: 10 amino acids. The germline CDR1 and CDR2 sequences are DFQATT and SNEGSKA (reference sequence). CDR3 amino acids: CSGGDYGYTF. DNA of the CDR3: TGCAGTGGCGGGGACTATGGCTACACCTTC.

J is TRBJ1-5 and V is TRBV28; 7 positions match TRBD1. The CDR3 covers 15 residues. V gave up 5 bases and J gave up 4 bases; unmatched junction bases: 8. From germline, CDR1 is MDHEN and CDR2 SYDVKM. CDR3 DNA: TGTGCCAGCAGTGCCCCAGGGGGTTGGAATCAGCCCCAGCATTTT. It translates to CASSAPGGWNQPQHF. Complete variable domain (other parts from reference TRBV28 and TRBJ1-5): DVKVTQSSRYLVKRTGEKVFLECVQDMDHENMFWYRQDPGLGLRLIYFSYDVKMKEKGDIPEGYSVSREKKERFSLILESASTNQTSMYLCASSAPGGWNQPQHFGDGTRLSIL.

The chain employs TRBV24-1 and TRBJ2-1, with a possible D match to TRBD2 (6 bases). V lost 5 bases, J lost 3 bases, and 16 bases lay in between. This CDR3 has 16 amino acids. CDR1 and CDR2 from the germline V gene are KGHDR and SFDVKD. CDR3 coding DNA: TGTGCCACCAGTGCCATAGCGGAAGCTGACTACAATGAGCAGTTCTTC. This codes for CATSAIAEADYNEQFF.

The gene calls are TRBV24-1 and TRBJ2-3; weak D call: TRBD1 (8 bases). The CDR3 is made up of 16 amino acids. Between the trimmed V and J ends, which lost 4 bases and 2 bases, there was a span of 15 bases. Per the germline V gene, CDR1 is KGHDR and CDR2 is SFDVKD. The CDR3 DNA reads TGTGCCACCAGTGACACAGGGGGGGCCCCCACAGATACGCAGTATTTT. Translating gives CATSDTGGAPTDTQYF.

The chain has TRBV4-1 and TRBJ2-3; 10 bases match TRBD2. With V trimmed by 2 bases and J by 5 bases, 10 bases remained unmatched. This CDR3 has 17 amino acids. Germline assignment: CDR1 MGHRA and CDR2 YSYEKL. CDR3 in DNA: TGCGCCAGCAGCCAAAGAGCTAGCGGGAGCGGGGGAGATACGCAGTATTTT. Its translation is CASSQRASGSGGDTQYF.

This chain uses TRBV11-2 with TRBJ2-7; possible D gene TRBD2, 5 bases. V was trimmed by 8 bases and J by 6 bases, leaving 11 bases between them. This CDR3 has 11 residues. The V gene's germline CDR1 is SGHAT and CDR2 FQNNGV. The CDR3 DNA reads as TGTGCCAGCCTGGGGAGCGGCGAGCAGTACTTC. This sequence encodes CASLGSGEQYF.

The chain recombines TRBV18 with TRBJ1-5; a possible D gene is TRBD1 (6 bases). V was pared by 3 bases and J by 6 bases, with 15 bases between. The CDR3 contains 15 residues. CDR1 is KGHSH, CDR2 LQKENI, per germline. The CDR3 bases are TGTGCCAGCTCACCGCCAAACAGGGTGGGTCAGCCCCAGCATTTT. It encodes CASSPPNRVGQPQHF.

This clone was seen only once. The chain carries TRBV2 and TRBJ1-1, with D possibly matching TRBD1 (5 bases). Trimming left V 7 bases short and J 4 bases short, with 13 bases between. Germline CDR1 SNHLY, CDR2 FYNNEI. The CDR3 length is 13 residues. In DNA, the CDR3 is TGTGCCAGCACGTCAGGGTTGGCCACTGAAGCTTTCTTT. Its protein product is CASTSGLATEAFF.

Here the CDR3 reads CAWSRGSKNIQYF. CDR3 DNA sequence: TGTGCCTGGAGTCGCGGATCCAAAAACATTCAGTACTTC. The chain is built from TRBV30 and TRBJ2-4; D not certain. This CDR3 is 13 amino acids long. The ends were cut back, 2 bases at V and 2 bases at J, with 7 bases in the middle. Germline-derived CDR1 and CDR2 are GTSNPN and SVGIG (reference sequence).

This chain uses TRBV7-2 with TRBJ2-3, with TRBD2 as a possible D gene (5 bases). The CDR3 contains 14 residues. Germline CDR1 is SGHTA and CDR2 is FQGNSA. V gave up 5 bases and J gave up 0 bases, with 9 bases separating them. The CDR3 DNA is TGTGCCAGCAGCCACGCTAGCAGCACAGATACGCAGTATTTT. It translates to CASSHASSTDTQYF.

The chain employs TRBV2 and TRBJ2-2; no definite D call. CDR1 and CDR2 from the germline V gene are SNHLY and FYNNEI. The V and J ends lost 5 bases and 4 bases respectively, with 11 bases between them. The length of the CDR3 is 14 residues. The CDR3 spells CASSIFSATGELFF. In DNA form, the CDR3 reads TGTGCCAGCAGTATCTTCAGCGCCACCGGGGAGCTGTTTTTT.

The V call is TRBV30, the J call TRBJ1-2, with D perhaps TRBD1 (5 bases). This CDR3 comprises 13 residues. V lost 1 base to trimming and J lost 7 bases, with 13 bases between them. Germline V CDR1 and CDR2: GTSNPN, SVGIG (reference sequence). The CDR3 nucleotides are TGTGCCTGGAGTGGGGGGGAATCCGCTGGCTACACCTTC. Encoded protein: CAWSGGESAGYTF.

The chain links TRBV7-6 to TRBJ1-6; 9 nucleotides line up with TRBD1. CDR3 length equals 14 residues. V was pared by 5 bases and J by 9 bases, with 5 bases of the junction left unmatched. The germline gives CDR1 SGHVS, CDR2 FNYEAQ. CDR3 protein: CASSLGDRASPLHF. The DNA of the CDR3 is TGTGCCAGCAGCCTAGGGGACAGGGCTTCACCCCTCCACTTT.

The chain is built from TRBV15 and TRBJ2-7, with D hard to call. The CDR3 extends over 14 amino acids. Germline CDR1 and CDR2: LNHNV and YYDKDF (reference sequence). Trimming cost V 0 bases and J 6 bases, with 12 bases left between them. CDR3 sequence (DNA): TGTGCCACCAGCAGAGAGGTTAGCTTGTCCGAGCAGTACTTC. As protein: CATSREVSLSEQYF.

The V gene is TRBV4-1, the J gene TRBJ2-7; TRBD1 matches 10 bases. The CDR3 runs to 14 residues. Germline CDR1 MGHRA, CDR2 YSYEKL. The V gene end was trimmed by 2 bases and the J gene end by 3 bases; junction bases not matched to a gene: 1. The CDR3 nucleotides are TGCGCCAGCAGCCAAAGGACAGGGGGCTACGAGCAGTACTTC. This encodes CASSQRTGGYEQYF.

This rearrangement joins TRBV3-1 (or the pseudogene TRBV3-2) to TRBJ2-3; 8 bases map to TRBD2. CDR1 is LGHDT and CDR2 is YNNKEL in the germline V gene (reference sequence). The ends lost 3 bases at V and 6 bases at J; junction bases unmatched: 8. The CDR3 spans 15 residues. CDR3 loop: CASSQMGLGGDTQYF. The CDR3 DNA sequence: TGTGCCAGCAGCCAGATGGGACTAGGTGGGGATACGCAGTATTTT.

The CDR3 sequence: CASSLPPTAGAGELFF. CDR3 sequence (DNA): TGTGCCAGCAGCCTCCCACCGACAGCTGGCGCCGGGGAGCTGTTTTTT. The V call is TRBV3-1 (or the pseudogene TRBV3-2), the J call TRBJ2-2; D may be TRBD1 (5 bases). Germline V CDR1 and CDR2: LGHDT, YNNKEL (reference sequence). Trimming stripped 4 bases from V and 6 bases from J, with 18 bases between. This CDR3 has 16 residues.

This chain uses TRBV6-5 with TRBJ2-7; D may be TRBD2 (6 bases). CDR3 length: 14 residues. V was pared by 6 bases and J by 2 bases, with 14 bases between. Germline CDR1 is MNHEY and CDR2 is SVGAGI. CDR3 sequence (DNA): TGTGCCAGCAGGCCTAGCGCCGCCGCCTACGAGCAGTACTTC. Residues: CASRPSAAAYEQYF.

The chain links TRBV18 to TRBJ2-1, with D possibly matching TRBD2 (5 bases). Between the trimmed V and J ends, which lost 0 bases and 3 bases, there was a span of 18 bases. Germline CDR1 is KGHSH and CDR2 is LQKENI. The CDR3 runs 18 residues. The DNA for the CDR3 is TGTGCCAGCTCACCACCGGTTGGAGGATCGAATAACTACAATGAGCAGTTCTTC. This codes for CASSPPVGGSNNYNEQFF. Together with reference TRBV18 and TRBJ2-1, the CDR3 gives the full variable domain: NAGVMQNPRHLVRRRGQEARLRCSPMKGHSHVYWYRQLPEEGLKFMVYLQKENIIDESGMPKERFSAEFPKEGPSILRIQQVVRGDSAAYFCASSPPVGGSNNYNEQFFGPGTRLTVL.

This rearrangement joins TRBV30 to TRBJ2-3, with D maybe TRBD1 (5 bases). The CDR3 has 11 amino acids. Germline V gene sequence: CDR1 GTSNPN, CDR2 SVGIG (reference sequence). Deletions cut 4 bases from V and 10 bases from J, with 12 bases between. For the CDR3, the DNA is TGTGCCTGGACCCAACAGGCGGCGCAGTATTTT. It yields the protein CAWTQQAAQYF.

The chain is built from TRBV19 and TRBJ1-5, with 7 bases lining up with TRBD1. Unmatched junction bases numbered 19, after V lost 5 bases and J lost 6 bases. CDR1 and CDR2 from the germline V gene are LNHDA and SQIVND (reference sequence). CDR3 length: 18 residues. The CDR3, as DNA: TGTGCCAGTAGTCGGGACAGCCCCCAGTTTTTCTCTAGTCAGCCCCAGCATTTT. This gives the protein CASSRDSPQFFSSQPQHF. Complete variable domain (other parts from reference TRBV19 and TRBJ1-5): DGGITQSPKYLFRKEGQNVTLSCEQNLNHDAMYWYRQDPGQGLRLIYYSQIVNDFQKGDIAEGYSVSREKKESFPLTVTSAQKNPTAFYLCASSRDSPQFFSSQPQHFGDGTRLSIL.

V is TRBV7-2 and J is TRBJ1-5, with D tentatively TRBD1 (5 bases). The V gene's germline CDR1 is SGHTA and CDR2 FQGNSA. Trimming removed 0 bases from V and 6 bases from J, with 18 bases in between. The CDR3 is made up of 17 amino acids. The CDR3 protein is CASSLALWGEDTQPQHF. Written as DNA, the CDR3 is TGTGCCAGCAGCTTAGCGCTGTGGGGCGAAGACACTCAGCCCCAGCATTTT. Based on the CDR3 plus reference TRBV7-2 and TRBJ1-5, the full variable domain is GAGVSQSPSNKVTEKGKDVELRCDPISGHTALYWYRQSLGQGLEFLIYFQGNSAPDKSGLPSDRFSAERTGGSVSTLTIQRTQQEDSAVYLCASSLALWGEDTQPQHFGDGTRLSIL.

The chain combines TRBV19 with TRBJ2-3; D is uncertain. Trimming left V 4 bases short and J 2 bases short, with 10 bases between. CDR1 and CDR2 (germline): LNHDA, SQIVND (reference sequence). The CDR3 runs 14 residues. The CDR3 here is CASSNQAFTDTQYF. As DNA, the CDR3 is TGTGCCAGTAGTAATCAGGCGTTCACAGATACGCAGTATTTT. Based on the CDR3 plus reference TRBV19 and TRBJ2-3, the full variable domain is DGGITQSPKYLFRKEGQNVTLSCEQNLNHDAMYWYRQDPGQGLRLIYYSQIVNDFQKGDIAEGYSVSREKKESFPLTVTSAQKNPTAFYLCASSNQAFTDTQYFGPGTRLTVL.

The gene calls are TRBV4-3 and TRBJ2-6, with D maybe TRBD1 (5 bases). There are 16 residues in the CDR3. Germline CDR1 LGHNA, CDR2 YSLEER. The V end was cut by 0 bases, the J end by 10 bases, with 16 bases between. For the CDR3, the DNA is TGCGCCAGCAGCCAAGATCGGTCAGGGCGTTTAAACGTCCTGACTTTC. This sequence encodes CASSQDRSGRLNVLTF.

V gene TRBV28 combines with J gene TRBJ2-1; TRBD2 agrees at 7 bases. Trimming took 9 bases from V and 0 from J; bases not matched to a gene: 8. This CDR3 contains 15 residues. CDR1 is MDHEN and CDR2 is SYDVKM in the germline V gene. In DNA, the CDR3 is TGTGCCAGTATTGGGAGGGCGAGCTCCTACAATGAGCAGTTCTTC. Residues: CASIGRASSYNEQFF.

CDR3 residues: CASSLGAGGDYEQYF. In DNA form, the CDR3 reads TGTGCCAGCAGCTTGGGGGCAGGGGGCGATTACGAGCAGTACTTC. The chain joins TRBV5-5 to TRBJ2-7, with 8 bases fitting TRBD1. Germline V gives CDR1 SGHKS, CDR2 YYEKEE (reference sequence). This CDR3 has 15 amino acids. After removal of 0 bases from V and 4 bases from J, the junction contained 6 bases not matched to a gene.

V gene TRBV5-6 combines with J gene TRBJ1-6; D unclear. CDR3 length: 16 residues. Germline-derived CDR1 and CDR2 are SGHDT and YYEEEE. The V and J ends lost 4 bases and 0 bases respectively, with 11 bases between them. CDR3 protein: CASSRRETSYNSPLHF. In DNA, the CDR3 is TGTGCCAGCAGCCGACGGGAGACCTCCTATAATTCACCCCTCCACTTT.

The chain combines TRBV5-4 with TRBJ2-7; D gene unclear. CDR3 length: 11 residues. V was clipped by 0 bases and J by 6 bases, with 4 bases between them. From germline, CDR1 is SGHNT and CDR2 YYREEE (reference sequence). CDR3 sequence reads: CASSLEREQYF. The CDR3 DNA reads as TGTGCCAGCAGCTTGGAGCGCGAGCAGTACTTC. Full variable domain (outside the CDR3, taken from reference TRBV5-4 and TRBJ2-7): ETGVTQSPTHLIKTRGQQVTLRCSSQSGHNTVSWYQQALGQGPQFIFQYYREEENGRGNFPPRFSGLQFPNYSSELNVNALELDDSALYLCASSLEREQYFGPGTRLTVT.

V gene TRBV10-3 combines with J gene TRBJ2-3; D gene unclear. From germline, CDR1 is ENHRY and CDR2 SYGVKD. V lost 5 bases and J lost 2, with 5 bases in between. This CDR3 is 12 amino acids long. The CDR3 loop is CAISPNTDTQYF. DNA of the CDR3: TGTGCCATCAGTCCCAACACAGATACGCAGTATTTT.

The chain employs TRBV4-1 and TRBJ2-7, with 7 bases fitting TRBD1. V shed 4 bases and J 4 bases; nucleotides not matched to a gene: 10. Germline CDR1 reads MGHRA; CDR2 reads YSYEKL. CDR3 length equals 15 residues. CDR3 nucleotide sequence: TGCGCCAGCAGCCTCGGACAGGCCTCTATGTACGAGCAGTACTTC. It translates to CASSLGQASMYEQYF.

V usage is TRBV5-8 and J usage is TRBJ1-1; D not certain. V shed 1 base and J shed 4 bases, with 11 bases lying between them. Germline CDR1 and CDR2: SGHTS and YDEGEE. There are 14 residues in the CDR3. CDR3 bases: TGTGCCAGCAGCTTGTCGGGGATTGCCACTGAAGCTTTCTTT. It is translated as CASSLSGIATEAFF.

This sequence joins TRBV7-9 and TRBJ1-2; 7 bases match TRBD1. The V gene end was trimmed by 2 bases and the J gene end by 5 bases; junction bases not matched to a gene: 5. Germline V gene sequence: CDR1 SEHNR, CDR2 FQNEAQ (reference sequence). The CDR3 has 14 residues. CDR3 protein: CASSLKGAEYGYTF. As DNA, the CDR3 is TGTGCCAGCAGCTTAAAGGGGGCCGAATATGGCTACACCTTC.